Reported below is one TCR beta chain. These data are taken from a study of blood T cell repertoires in COVID-19. As for the study in general: Samples of COVID-19 (acute and convalescent) were obtained from the United States, Italy and Spain. The cDNA or gDNA used as material had been derived from T cells, B-cell-depleted T cells, or PBMCs.

As originally analysed: The authors estimated nucleated cell counts from reference gene primer amplification. Measured with immunoSEQ multiplex PCR; TCRdb has only the in-frame clones, and not every one. Clonal size and the V and J genes are those of that table, whereas D and trimming came from the DNA. The data contain 100,000 to 150,000 clones, more than 75% of them singletons. The origin of this receptor is a man in his fifties with active COVID-19. Material: peripheral blood.

This chain's CDR3 is CASSLRAGGHEQFF. In DNA, the CDR3 is TGTGCCAGCAGCTTGCGAGCGGGAGGACATGAGCAGTTCTTC. J is TRBJ2-1 and V is TRBV5-4, with 9 bases matching TRBD2. V was clipped by 1 base and J by 8 bases; unmatched bases: 4. The germline gives CDR1 SGHNT, CDR2 YYREEE (reference sequence). This CDR3 has 14 amino acids.